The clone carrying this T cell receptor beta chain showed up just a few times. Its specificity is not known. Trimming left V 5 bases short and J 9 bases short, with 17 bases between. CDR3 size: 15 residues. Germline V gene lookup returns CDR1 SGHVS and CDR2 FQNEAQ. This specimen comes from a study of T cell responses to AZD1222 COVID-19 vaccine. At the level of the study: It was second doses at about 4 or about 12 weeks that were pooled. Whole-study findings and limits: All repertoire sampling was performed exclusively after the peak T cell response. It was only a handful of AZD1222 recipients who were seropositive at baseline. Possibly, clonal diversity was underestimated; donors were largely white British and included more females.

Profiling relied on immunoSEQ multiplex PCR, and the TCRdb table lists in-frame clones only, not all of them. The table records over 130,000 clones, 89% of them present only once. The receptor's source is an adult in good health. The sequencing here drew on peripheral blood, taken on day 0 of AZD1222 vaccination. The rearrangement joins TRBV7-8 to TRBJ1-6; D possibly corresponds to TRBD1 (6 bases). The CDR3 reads CASSEIQGPISPLHF. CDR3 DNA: TGTGCCAGCAGCGAAATCCAGGGGCCGATTTCACCCCTCCACTTT.